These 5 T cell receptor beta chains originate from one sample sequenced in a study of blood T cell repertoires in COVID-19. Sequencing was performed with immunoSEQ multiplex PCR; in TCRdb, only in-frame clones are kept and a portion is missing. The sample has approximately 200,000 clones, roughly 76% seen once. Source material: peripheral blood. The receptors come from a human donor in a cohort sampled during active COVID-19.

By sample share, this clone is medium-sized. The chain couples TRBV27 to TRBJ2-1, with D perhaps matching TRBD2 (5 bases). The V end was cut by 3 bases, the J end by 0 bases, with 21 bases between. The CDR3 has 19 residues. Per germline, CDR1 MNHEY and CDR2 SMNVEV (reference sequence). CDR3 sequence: CASSFPYKSSQLSYNEQFF. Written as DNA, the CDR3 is TGTGCCAGCAGTTTCCCATATAAATCTAGCCAACTCTCCTACAATGAGCAGTTCTTC.

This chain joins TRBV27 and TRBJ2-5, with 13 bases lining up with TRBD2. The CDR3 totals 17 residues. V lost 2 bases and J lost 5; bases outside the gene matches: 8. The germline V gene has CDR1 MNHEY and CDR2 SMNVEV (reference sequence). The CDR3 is CASSLRTSGSRVETQYF. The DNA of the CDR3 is TGTGCCAGCAGTTTACGGACTAGCGGGAGTAGGGTTGAGACCCAGTACTTC.

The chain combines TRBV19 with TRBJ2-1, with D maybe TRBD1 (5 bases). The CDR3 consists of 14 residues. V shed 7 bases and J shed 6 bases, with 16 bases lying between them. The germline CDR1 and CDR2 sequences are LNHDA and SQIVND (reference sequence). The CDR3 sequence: CASKSGPGVNEQFF. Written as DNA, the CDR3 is TGTGCCAGTAAATCAGGGCCTGGGGTCAATGAGCAGTTCTTC.

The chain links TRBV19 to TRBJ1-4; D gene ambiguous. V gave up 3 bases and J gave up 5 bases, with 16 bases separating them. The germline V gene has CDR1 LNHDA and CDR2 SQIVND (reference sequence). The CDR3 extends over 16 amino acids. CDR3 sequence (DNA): TGTGCCAGTAGTATCAGAAAAATTGGAGGGAATGAAAAACTGTTTTTT. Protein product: CASSIRKIGGNEKLFF.

The CDR3 loop reads CASSVEAGATYEQYF. CDR3 nucleotide sequence: TGTGCCAGCAGCGTAGAGGCGGGAGCGACCTACGAGCAGTACTTC. The chain employs TRBV9 and TRBJ2-7; 7 bases are a match to TRBD2. After removal of 0 bases from V and 2 bases from J, the junction contained 5 bases not matched to a gene. The germline gives CDR1 SGDLS, CDR2 YYNGEE. The CDR3 has 15 residues.